This TCR beta chain was sequenced during a study of control samples from healthy donors and cancer patients. Germline V gives CDR1 SGHTA, CDR2 FQGTGA. This CDR3 is 14 amino acids long. V was clipped by 2 bases and J by 5 bases, with 7 bases between them. Sequencing used immunoSEQ multiplex PCR; TCRdb keeps in-frame clones, though not all of them. Of some 100,000 clones in the sample, more than 75% were seen once. The receptor's source is a woman in her forties or fifties in good health. Sequencing input: blood. The chain couples TRBV7-3 to TRBJ1-6, with D hard to call. CDR3 region: CASSLSGNNSPLHF. The CDR3 DNA follows: TGTGCCAGCAGCTTATCGGGGAATAATTCACCCCTCCACTTT.